This T cell receptor (beta chain) was found in a study of OX40 agonist ivuxolimab in advanced cancers. Study-level information: Ivuxolimab was administered intravenously to patients at 0.01 to 10 mg/kg every 2 weeks. The dose-escalation cohort was about 80% male, with a mean age of about 56 years, ranging about 23 to 90. Two cutaneous melanoma patients and one hepatocellular carcinoma patient, three in all, had partial responses.

This clone came up a few times. Sequencing was performed with immunoSEQ multiplex PCR; in TCRdb, only in-frame clones are kept and a portion is missing. The sample holds about 24,000 clones, around 90% seen once. V lost 4 bases and J lost 2, with 9 bases in between. In germline, CDR1 is LNHDA, CDR2 SQIVND (reference sequence). This CDR3 region has 15 residues. The chain links TRBV19 to TRBJ2-6, with a tentative D call TRBD2 (5 bases). The sequence came from an adult with an advanced solid tumor such as melanoma, head and neck, liver or kidney cancer. This material consisted of CD4+ or CD8+ T cells sorted from blood, taken in a trial of the OX40 agonist ivuxolimab. The CDR3 is CASSTYGTGANVLTF. CDR3 nucleotide sequence: TGTGCCAGTAGTACCTACGGGACTGGGGCCAACGTCCTGACTTTC. The variable domain in full, completed from reference TRBV19 and TRBJ2-6, reads DGGITQSPKYLFRKEGQNVTLSCEQNLNHDAMYWYRQDPGQGLRLIYYSQIVNDFQKGDIAEGYSVSREKKESFPLTVTSAQKNPTAFYLCASSTYGTGANVLTFGAGSRLTVL.